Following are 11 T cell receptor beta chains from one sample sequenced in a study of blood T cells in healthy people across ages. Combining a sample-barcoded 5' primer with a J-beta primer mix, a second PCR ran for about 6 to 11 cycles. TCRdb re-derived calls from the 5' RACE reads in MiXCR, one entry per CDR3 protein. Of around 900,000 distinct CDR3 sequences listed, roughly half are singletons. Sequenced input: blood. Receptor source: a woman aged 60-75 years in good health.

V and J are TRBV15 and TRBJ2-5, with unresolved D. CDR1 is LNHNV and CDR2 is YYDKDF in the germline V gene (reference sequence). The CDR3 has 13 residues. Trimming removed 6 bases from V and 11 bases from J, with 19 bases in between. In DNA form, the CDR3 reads TGTGCCACCAGTACTAATTTAGACCTGGAGCAGTACTTC. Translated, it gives CATSTNLDLEQYF.

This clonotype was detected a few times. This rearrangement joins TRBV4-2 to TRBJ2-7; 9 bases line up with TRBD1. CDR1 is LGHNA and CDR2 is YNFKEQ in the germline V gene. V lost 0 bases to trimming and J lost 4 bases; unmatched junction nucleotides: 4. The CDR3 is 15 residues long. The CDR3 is CASSQERTGVYEQYF. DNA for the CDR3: TGTGCCAGCAGCCAAGAGCGGACAGGGGTATACGAGCAGTACTTC.

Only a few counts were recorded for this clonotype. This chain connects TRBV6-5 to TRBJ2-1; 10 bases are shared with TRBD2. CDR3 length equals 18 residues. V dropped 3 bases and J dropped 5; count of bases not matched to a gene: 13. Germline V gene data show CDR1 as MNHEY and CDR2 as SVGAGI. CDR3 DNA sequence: TGTGCCAGCAGTTATTCGACTAGCGGGCCCGTGATCCACAATGAGCAGTTCTTC. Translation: CASSYSTSGPVIHNEQFF.

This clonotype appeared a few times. CDR3 sequence: CASSPGTGGDGYTF. CDR3 coding DNA: TGTGCCAGCAGCCCCGGTACCGGGGGGGACGGCTACACCTTC. J is TRBJ1-2 and V is TRBV7-9; TRBD1 might be the D (5 bases). V was shortened by 5 bases and J by 8 bases, with 18 bases between the two germline ends. CDR1 and CDR2 (germline): SEHNR, FQNEAQ (reference sequence). The CDR3 is made up of 14 amino acids.

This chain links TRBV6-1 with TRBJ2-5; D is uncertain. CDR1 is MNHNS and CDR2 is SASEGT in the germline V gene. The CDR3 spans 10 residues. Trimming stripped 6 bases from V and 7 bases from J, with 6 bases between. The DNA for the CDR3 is TGTGCCAGCAGGGGTCGGACCCAGTACTTC. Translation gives CASRGRTQYF.

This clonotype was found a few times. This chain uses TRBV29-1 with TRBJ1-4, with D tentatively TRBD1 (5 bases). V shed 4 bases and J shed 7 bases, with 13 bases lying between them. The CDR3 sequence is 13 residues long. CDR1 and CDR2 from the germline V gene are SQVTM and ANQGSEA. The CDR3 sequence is CSVGPGSGEKLFF. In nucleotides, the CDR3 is TGCAGCGTTGGGCCAGGGTCGGGTGAAAAACTGTTTTTT. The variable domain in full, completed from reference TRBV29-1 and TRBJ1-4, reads SAVISQKPSRDICQRGTSLTIQCQVDSQVTMMFWYRQQPGQSLTLIATANQGSEATYESGFVIDKFPISRPNLTFSTLTVSNMSPEDSSIYLCSVGPGSGEKLFFGSGTQLSVL.

DNA for the CDR3: TGCAGCGTTGAAGGAGTAGGCGGCTACACCTTC. This translates into CSVEGVGGYTF. J is TRBJ1-2 and V is TRBV29-1; D is unclear. V was pared by 1 base and J by 8 bases, with 8 bases between. The germline V gene has CDR1 SQVTM and CDR2 ANQGSEA. The CDR3 extends over 11 amino acids.

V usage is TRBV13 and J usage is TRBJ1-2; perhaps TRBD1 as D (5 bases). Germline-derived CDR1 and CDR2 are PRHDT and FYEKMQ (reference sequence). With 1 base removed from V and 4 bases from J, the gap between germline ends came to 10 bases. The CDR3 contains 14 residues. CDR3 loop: CASSLESGVYGYTF. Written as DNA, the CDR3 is TGTGCCAGCAGCTTAGAATCGGGGGTCTATGGCTACACCTTC.

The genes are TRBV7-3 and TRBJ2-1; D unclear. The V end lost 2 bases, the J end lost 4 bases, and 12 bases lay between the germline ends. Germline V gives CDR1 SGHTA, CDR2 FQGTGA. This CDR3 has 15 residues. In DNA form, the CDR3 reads TGTGCCAGCAGCTTAGGTTCGGAAGGTTACAATGAGCAGTTCTTC. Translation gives CASSLGSEGYNEQFF.

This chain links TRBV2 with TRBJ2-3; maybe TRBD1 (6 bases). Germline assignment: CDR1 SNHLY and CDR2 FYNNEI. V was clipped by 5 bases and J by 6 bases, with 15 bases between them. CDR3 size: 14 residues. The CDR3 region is CASSPVTGTDTQYF. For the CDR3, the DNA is TGTGCCAGCAGTCCGGTGACAGGTACCGATACGCAGTATTTT.

The CDR3 sequence is CASSPLQGGTDTQYF. The DNA of the CDR3 is TGCGCCAGCAGCCCCCTACAGGGGGGCACAGATACGCAGTATTTT. J is TRBJ2-3 and V is TRBV5-1; 8 bases match TRBD1. There are 15 residues in the CDR3. V was clipped by 4 bases and J by 1 base; unmatched bases: 5. Germline CDR1 reads SGHRS; CDR2 reads YFSETQ. Supplemented by reference TRBV5-1 and TRBJ2-3, the full variable domain reads KAGVTQTPRYLIKTRGQQVTLSCSPISGHRSVSWYQQTPGQGLQFLFEYFSETQRNKGNFPGRFSGRQFSNSRSEMNVSTLELGDSALYLCASSPLQGGTDTQYFGPGTRLTVL.